This record covers a single T cell receptor beta chain. Its recognized antigen is unknown. There are no base qualities to consult, and no much larger clone falls within one base. This entry belongs to a study of blood T cell repertoires in COVID-19 (dated by TCRdb to 2018 to 2021). A note on the overall study: Samples covering the acute and convalescent phases of COVID-19 were provided by collaborators in the United States, Italy and Spain. The prospective study material was composed of cDNA or gDNA derived from T cells, B-cell-depleted T cells, or PBMCs. The dataset comprised deeply sampled blood TCRbeta repertoires from subjects exposed to, actively infected with, or recovered from COVID-19. The repertoires were released in a freely available public database meant as a resource for research on the immune response to SARS-CoV-2. The samples were drawn from the first 160 participants of the ongoing ImmuneRACE study and from 1,254 subjects provided by 6 global collaborators. A de-identified subject ID, COVID-19 status, age in years and sex were almost always included in the sample metadata. HLA class I and class II types, where available, came from metadata supplied by the sample provider rather than from assay-based typing.

The immunoSEQ Assay, a bias-controlled multiplex PCR, was used to amplify TCRbeta CDR3 regions from genomic DNA. As for the authors' bioinformatics: Nucleated cell counts per sample were estimated from amplification of reference gene primers within the assay. Sequence reads were collapsed and filtered to measure the absolute abundance of every unique TCRbeta CDR3 rearrangement. Productive Simpson clonality was computed per sample as the square root of Simpson's diversity index over productive rearrangements. TCRdb holds this immuneACCESS table with in-frame rearrangements only. Some clones are missing; in checked studies, unresolved V genes explain under half, and the rest has no known cause. V and J calls and clone size follow that table, whereas D and trimming were derived from the DNA. The sample data list around 160,000 clones, and approximately 86% of these were observed just once. The ten most abundant clones make up about 3% of the sample.

Collaborating institutions collected whole blood in K2EDTA tubes following their own protocols. Collaborator samples were shipped for TCRbeta analysis as frozen whole blood, isolated PBMCs, or DNA extracted from either sample type. General conclusions and limits of the study: The amount of clinical and demographic metadata varied by source and participant and was provided uncurated.

This receptor was taken from a woman aged 40-49 years with active or convalescent COVID-19. Specimen: peripheral blood.

The CDR3 region reads CASSPRRETQYF. The base sequence is TGTGCCAGCTCACCACGGCGGGAGACCCAGTACTTC. In this chain, TRBV18 is recombined with TRBJ2-5; no D gene is confidently identified. The germline V gene yields KGHSH for CDR1 and LQKENI for CDR2. V is pared back by 1 base and J by 5 bases, with 5 bases lying between the germline termini. The CDR3 holds 12 amino acids from the cysteine to the phenylalanine. Just the 36-base CDR3 DNA is kept, in frame starting at base 1.